This TCR beta chain came from a study of blood T cells in healthy people across ages. Notes on the study in general: Donor CMV infection status was unknown, possibly confounding age-related changes in expanded clonotypes. Greater diversity and more naive CD4+ cells were seen in long-lived donors than in aged donors.

This clonotype was observed at least ten times. Its antigen is unidentified. Combining a sample-barcoded 5' primer with a J-beta primer mix, a second PCR ran for roughly 7 to 11 cycles. TCRdb passed the 5' RACE reads through MiXCR, listing each CDR3 protein once. The table includes hundreds of thousands of distinct CDR3 sequences, 25% to 30% detected once. PBMCs numbering at least 6.5 million were isolated per sample. With each sample, at least 6 micrograms of total RNA were extracted. The specimen sequenced was blood. This receptor was taken from a woman aged 80 or older in good health.

The CDR3 coding sequence is TGTGCCAGCAGCAAAGGGACAGATACGCAGTATTTT. It specifies CASSKGTDTQYF. The J gene is TRBJ2-3, the V gene TRBV7-8; D uncertain. Trimming cost V 5 bases and J 3 bases, with 6 bases left between them. This CDR3 region has 12 residues. The germline gives CDR1 SGHVS, CDR2 FQNEAQ.